This TCR beta chain was sequenced in a study of shared clonotypes between healthy human individuals. About the research overall: CD8 memory received one plate per donor, CD8 naive two, CD4 memory three and CD4 naive three.

This clone has a handful of counts. Methods used by the authors: Filtering differed because ImmunoSEQ produced junction-only sequences that carried no quality scores. Here immunoSEQ multiplex PCR was the method, and the copy in TCRdb shows in-frame clones only, minus some. D and trimming come from the DNA, and the V and J calls and clone size come from that table. The data show 2 million to 2.5 million clones, about 93% seen once. The CDR3 totals 14 residues. Germline CDR1 is SNHLY and CDR2 is FYNNEI. Trimming removed 6 bases from V and 0 bases from J; junction bases left unmatched: 3. Naive CD8 cells lacked CD45RO and underwent positive selection for CCR7, leaving out terminally differentiated effector memory CD45RA+ cells.

The receptor was derived from a man aged 18-30 years in good health. Some clones in this sample may be carry-over from other donors' samples. This chain links TRBV2 with TRBJ1-1; 8 bases agree with TRBD1. Specimen: naive CD8+ T cells from PBMCs. CDR3 bases: TGTGCCAGCAGGGAGACAGGGGTGAACACTGAAGCTTTCTTT. It translates to CASRETGVNTEAFF. Full variable domain (rest looked up from reference TRBV2 and TRBJ1-1): EPEVTQTPSHQVTQMGQEVILRCVPISNHLYFYWYRQILGQKVEFLVSFYNNEISEKSEIFDDQFSVERPDGSNFTLKIRSTKLEDSAMYFCASRETGVNTEAFFGQGTRLTVV.